The 30 T cell receptor beta chains given below trace back to one sample, sequenced in a study of OX40 agonist ivuxolimab in advanced cancers. Repertoires were generated with immunoSEQ multiplex PCR, while TCRdb's copy carries only in-frame clones and drops some. The data hold some 150,000 clones, with under 95% observed a single time. Sequencing used CD4+ or CD8+ T cells sorted from blood, obtained in a trial of the OX40 agonist ivuxolimab. Source of these receptors: an adult with an advanced solid tumor such as melanoma, head and neck, liver or kidney cancer.

The rearrangement links TRBV5-1 to TRBJ2-7; 9 nucleotides agree with TRBD1. Germline V lookup: CDR1 SGHRS, CDR2 YFSETQ. The V and J ends lost 4 bases and 2 bases, in that order; junction bases with no gene match: 4. This CDR3 is 14 amino acids long. The DNA for the CDR3 is TGCGCCAGCAGCACCGGGACAGGGCCCTACGAGCAGTACTTC. Its protein is CASSTGTGPYEQYF.

This chain uses TRBV29-1 with TRBJ1-2; perhaps TRBD1 as D (5 bases). The CDR3 runs to 16 residues. Trimming took 4 bases from V and 5 from J, leaving 23 bases between them. Germline V lookup: CDR1 SQVTM, CDR2 ANQGSEA. In DNA form, the CDR3 reads TGCAGCGTTGGGGGGACCGGGCCCTTGGGCTTATATGGCTACACCTTC. Translating it yields CSVGGTGPLGLYGYTF.

V usage is TRBV12-5 and J usage is TRBJ1-6; 7 bases are a match to TRBD1. With 0 bases clipped from V and 7 bases from J, the junction kept 6 bases outside the gene matches. Germline V gene sequence: CDR1 LGHNT, CDR2 FRNRAP. The CDR3 contains 16 residues. CDR3 loop: CASGLVLGTANSPLHF. CDR3 nucleotide sequence: TGTGCTAGTGGTTTGGTACTCGGGACAGCCAATTCACCCCTCCACTTT.

This chain links TRBV4-1 with TRBJ1-1, with D possibly TRBD1 on 5 matching bases. Trimming shortened V by 8 bases and J by 4 bases, and 14 bases separated the two germline ends. The CDR3 sequence is 13 residues long. Germline CDR1 is MGHRA and CDR2 is YSYEKL. The DNA of the CDR3 is TGCGCCAGCTCAGGGCAGGGACGCACTGAAGCTTTCTTT. Its protein product is CASSGQGRTEAFF.

The chain links TRBV6-5 to TRBJ1-5, with a possible D match to TRBD1 (5 bases). The germline gives CDR1 MNHEY, CDR2 SVGAGI. The CDR3 runs 14 residues. Between the trimmed V and J ends, which lost 0 bases and 5 bases, there was a span of 8 bases. For the CDR3, the DNA is TGTGCCAGCAGTTACTCTGGCAGGGATCAGCCCCAGCATTTT. This codes for CASSYSGRDQPQHF.

The V call is TRBV28, the J call TRBJ2-6; 12 bases match TRBD1. The germline CDR1 and CDR2 sequences are MDHEN and SYDVKM. The CDR3 contains 17 residues. The J segment lost 4 bases and the V segment lost 7 bases, leaving 8 bases of the junction unmatched. The CDR3 sequence is CASNQGQGALGANVLTF. CDR3 sequence (DNA): TGTGCCAGCAACCAGGGACAGGGGGCGCTCGGGGCCAACGTCCTGACTTTC.

The gene calls are TRBV9 and TRBJ2-3, with a tentative D call TRBD1 (6 bases). Trimming removed 4 bases from V and 0 bases from J, with 18 bases in between. The CDR3 has 17 residues. Germline loops: CDR1 SGDLS, CDR2 YYNGEE. The CDR3 loop is CASSTGRTSPSTDTQYF. The CDR3 DNA reads TGTGCCAGCAGCACAGGGCGGACTTCCCCTAGCACAGATACGCAGTATTTT.

The chain is built from TRBV5-8 and TRBJ1-5; D not certain. The CDR3 covers 14 residues. CDR1 is SGHTS, CDR2 YDEGEE, per germline. Trimming pared 0 bases from V and 1 base from J, leaving 5 bases between. The CDR3: CASSLDVSNQPQHF. The CDR3 DNA reads TGTGCCAGCAGCTTGGACGTCAGCAATCAGCCCCAGCATTTT.

The V gene is TRBV5-4, the J gene TRBJ2-3, with 9 bases lining up with TRBD1. Trimming took 6 bases from V and 1 from J; bases not matched to a gene: 6. Per the germline V gene, CDR1 is SGHNT and CDR2 is YYREEE (reference sequence). This CDR3 contains 15 residues. The CDR3 spells CASTQTGGGTDTQYF. The CDR3 nucleotides read TGTGCCAGCACCCAGACAGGGGGTGGCACAGATACGCAGTATTTT.

The rearrangement links TRBV10-3 to TRBJ2-1; tentative D call: TRBD2 (6 bases). The CDR3 consists of 13 residues. Trimming shortened V by 6 bases and J by 4 bases, and 10 bases separated the two germline ends. Per germline, CDR1 ENHRY and CDR2 SYGVKD. CDR3 loop: CAIRGDFYNEQFF. The CDR3 coding sequence is TGTGCCATCAGAGGGGACTTTTACAATGAGCAGTTCTTC.

The chain joins TRBV10-3 to TRBJ2-7, with unresolved D. The CDR3 runs to 11 residues. Trimming removed 3 bases from V and 3 bases from J, with 3 bases in between. The V gene's germline CDR1 is ENHRY and CDR2 SYGVKD. The CDR3 sequence is CAISDVYEQYF. Written as DNA, the CDR3 is TGTGCCATCAGTGACGTCTACGAGCAGTACTTC.

The chain joins TRBV15 to TRBJ2-3; D is unclear. The CDR3 totals 14 residues. Germline V gene data show CDR1 as LNHNV and CDR2 as YYDKDF (reference sequence). V was pared by 4 bases and J by 0 bases, with 8 bases between. CDR3 region: CATSNRGSTDTQYF. The DNA of the CDR3 is TGTGCCACCAGCAACCGTGGAAGCACAGATACGCAGTATTTT. Full variable domain (remainder filled in from reference TRBV15 and TRBJ2-3): DAMVIQNPRYQVTQFGKPVTLSCSQTLNHNVMYWYQQKSSQAPKLLFHYYDKDFNNEADTPDNFQSRRPNTSFCFLDIRSPGLGDTAMYLCATSNRGSTDTQYFGPGTRLTVL.

V and J are TRBV5-1 and TRBJ2-1; D unclear. There are 12 residues in the CDR3. Germline assignment: CDR1 SGHRS and CDR2 YFSETQ. The ends were cut back, 2 bases at V and 8 bases at J, with 8 bases in the middle. The CDR3 DNA reads TGCGCCAGCAGCTTAAACAAATATGAGCAGTTCTTC. Its protein is CASSLNKYEQFF. Combining the CDR3 with reference TRBV5-1 and TRBJ2-1 gives the whole variable domain KAGVTQTPRYLIKTRGQQVTLSCSPISGHRSVSWYQQTPGQGLQFLFEYFSETQRNKGNFPGRFSGRQFSNSRSEMNVSTLELGDSALYLCASSLNKYEQFFGPGTRLTVL.

The chain combines TRBV7-9 with TRBJ1-4; D might be TRBD1 (6 bases). Germline assignment: CDR1 SEHNR and CDR2 FQNEAQ (reference sequence). The CDR3 covers 15 residues. V dropped 5 bases and J dropped 4 bases, with 14 bases sitting between them. This CDR3 is CASSPGQSVNEKLFF. The CDR3 DNA reads TGTGCCAGCAGCCCCGGACAGTCCGTTAATGAAAAACTGTTTTTT.

The chain combines TRBV15 with TRBJ1-1; 9 bases are shared with TRBD1. V shed 4 bases, J shed 8 bases, and the junction held 11 bases outside the gene matches. Germline V gene sequence: CDR1 LNHNV, CDR2 YYDKDF (reference sequence). The CDR3 extends over 15 amino acids. The CDR3 here is CATSTRPGQGSEAFF. The CDR3 DNA follows: TGTGCCACCAGCACCCGTCCGGGACAGGGTTCCGAAGCTTTCTTT. The full variable domain, with the rest looked up from reference TRBV15 and TRBJ1-1, is DAMVIQNPRYQVTQFGKPVTLSCSQTLNHNVMYWYQQKSSQAPKLLFHYYDKDFNNEADTPDNFQSRRPNTSFCFLDIRSPGLGDTAMYLCATSTRPGQGSEAFFGQGTRLTVV.

This clone turned up a few times. The chain has TRBV15 and TRBJ2-1; 10 bases are a match to TRBD1. The germline V gene encodes CDR1 LNHNV and CDR2 YYDKDF (reference sequence). V gave up 3 bases and J gave up 8 bases; unmatched junction bases: 10. There are 16 residues in the CDR3. CDR3 region: CATSSSRDRGNYEQFF. In DNA form, the CDR3 reads TGTGCCACCAGCAGCTCTAGGGACAGGGGAAACTATGAGCAGTTCTTC. The variable domain in full, completed from reference TRBV15 and TRBJ2-1, reads DAMVIQNPRYQVTQFGKPVTLSCSQTLNHNVMYWYQQKSSQAPKLLFHYYDKDFNNEADTPDNFQSRRPNTSFCFLDIRSPGLGDTAMYLCATSSSRDRGNYEQFFGPGTRLTVL.

The chain uses TRBV6-5 and TRBJ2-1; the match to TRBD2 covers 9 bases. The germline CDR1 and CDR2 sequences are MNHEY and SVGAGI. The CDR3 length is 15 residues. V lost 5 bases to trimming and J lost 2 bases; unmatched junction nucleotides: 4. The CDR3 here is CASSLAGTAYNEQFF. The CDR3 DNA follows: TGTGCCAGCAGTCTAGCGGGAACGGCCTACAATGAGCAGTTCTTC.

The chain employs TRBV4-1 and TRBJ2-3; TRBD2 matches 13 bases. CDR1 is MGHRA and CDR2 is YSYEKL in the germline V gene. J lost 4 bases, V lost 4 bases, and 5 bases had no gene match. The CDR3 is 16 residues long. Here the CDR3 reads CASSRLAGGGADTQYF. The CDR3 DNA follows: TGCGCCAGCAGCCGACTAGCGGGAGGAGGGGCAGATACGCAGTATTTT.

The gene calls are TRBV6-5 and TRBJ1-3; the D gene is possibly TRBD1 (5 bases). Germline loops: CDR1 MNHEY, CDR2 SVGAGI. The CDR3 spans 16 residues. V gave up 0 bases and J gave up 4 bases, with 13 bases separating them. CDR3: CASSYSGATPGNTIYF. The CDR3 coding sequence is TGTGCCAGCAGTTACTCCGGGGCGACACCCGGAAACACCATATATTTT.

The rearrangement joins TRBV6-5 to TRBJ1-5; D remains ambiguous. Between the trimmed V and J ends, which lost 5 bases and 3 bases, there was a span of 8 bases. There are 13 residues in the CDR3. The germline V gene encodes CDR1 MNHEY and CDR2 SVGAGI. In DNA form, the CDR3 reads TGTGCCAGCAGTGGCAGGAACAATCAGCCCCAGCATTTT. As protein: CASSGRNNQPQHF.

The V gene is TRBV5-5, the J gene TRBJ1-1, with D unresolved. The CDR3 is made up of 14 amino acids. V was cut by 2 bases and J by 1 base, with 9 bases left in between. CDR1 is SGHKS, CDR2 YYEKEE, per germline (reference sequence). CDR3: CASSFDTTNTEAFF. The CDR3 DNA reads as TGTGCCAGCAGCTTCGACACTACGAACACTGAAGCTTTCTTT.

The genes are TRBV11-2 and TRBJ1-3; a weak D match, TRBD1 (5 bases). V gave up 5 bases and J gave up 0 bases, with 8 bases separating them. The CDR3 is made up of 14 amino acids. Germline assignment: CDR1 SGHAT and CDR2 FQNNGV. CDR3: CASSRTISGNTIYF. The DNA for the CDR3 is TGTGCCAGCAGCCGGACAATCTCTGGAAACACCATATATTTT. Full variable domain (outside the CDR3, taken from reference TRBV11-2 and TRBJ1-3): EAGVAQSPRYKIIEKRQSVAFWCNPISGHATLYWYQQILGQGPKLLIQFQNNGVVDDSQLPKDRFSAERLKGVDSTLKIQPAKLEDSAVYLCASSRTISGNTIYFGEGSWLTVV.

The chain employs TRBV5-1 and TRBJ2-7; D is possibly TRBD1 (6 bases). The CDR3 sequence is 15 residues long. The V and J ends lost 0 bases and 2 bases respectively, with 12 bases between them. In germline, CDR1 is SGHRS, CDR2 YFSETQ. CDR3 residues: CASSLVGPGAYEQYF. The CDR3 DNA follows: TGCGCCAGCAGCTTGGTGGGGCCAGGGGCCTACGAGCAGTACTTC.

The chain recombines TRBV5-1 with TRBJ1-1; D uncertain. The CDR3 runs to 15 residues. V was shortened by 2 bases and J by 1 base, with 12 bases between the two germline ends. The germline V gene has CDR1 SGHRS and CDR2 YFSETQ. The CDR3 loop reads CASSFRAAENTEAFF. The CDR3 DNA sequence: TGCGCCAGCAGCTTCCGGGCCGCGGAGAACACTGAAGCTTTCTTT.

This rearrangement joins TRBV5-1 to TRBJ1-5, with 7 bases that match TRBD1. Per germline, CDR1 SGHRS and CDR2 YFSETQ. The CDR3 runs 14 residues. The ends lost 6 bases at V and 7 bases at J; junction bases unmatched: 10. The CDR3 region is CASTEGQPGQPQHF. The DNA of the CDR3 is TGCGCCAGCACCGAGGGACAGCCGGGGCAGCCCCAGCATTTT.

This chain uses TRBV28 with TRBJ2-7; 7 bases are a match to TRBD1. In germline, CDR1 is MDHEN, CDR2 SYDVKM. The CDR3 loop spans 13 amino acids. Unmatched junction bases numbered 6, after V lost 6 bases and J lost 4 bases. The DNA for the CDR3 is TGTGCCAGCAGACCACAGGGGTGGTACGAGCAGTACTTC. Amino acids: CASRPQGWYEQYF.

This chain connects TRBV5-6 to TRBJ1-1; tentatively, D is TRBD1 (6 bases). CDR3 size: 13 residues. The V end was cut by 1 base, the J end by 5 bases, with 9 bases between. Germline V gene sequence: CDR1 SGHDT, CDR2 YYEEEE. In DNA form, the CDR3 reads TGTGCCAGCAGCTTGAGGGGGAGGACTGAAGCTTTCTTT. It codes for CASSLRGRTEAFF. The full variable domain, completed using reference TRBV5-6 and TRBJ1-1, is DAGVTQSPTHLIKTRGQQVTLRCSPKSGHDTVSWYQQALGQGPQFIFQYYEEEERQRGNFPDRFSGHQFPNYSSELNVNALLLGDSALYLCASSLRGRTEAFFGQGTRLTVV.

This chain connects TRBV2 to TRBJ2-7, with 8 positions matching TRBD2. The V and J ends lost 5 bases and 4 bases, in that order; junction bases with no gene match: 7. The CDR3 runs 14 residues. Per the germline V gene, CDR1 is SNHLY and CDR2 is FYNNEI. The CDR3 coding sequence is TGTGCCAGCAGTCTAGCGGGCCTCCGTTACGAGCAGTACTTC. This translates into CASSLAGLRYEQYF.

The chain joins TRBV5-1 to TRBJ1-2; TRBD1 might be the D (5 bases). Germline V CDR1 and CDR2: SGHRS, YFSETQ. V dropped 4 bases and J dropped 3 bases, with 16 bases sitting between them. This CDR3 region has 15 residues. The CDR3 reads CASSPGGAGDYGYTF. CDR3 sequence (DNA): TGCGCCAGCAGCCCAGGTGGGGCGGGAGACTATGGCTACACCTTC.

The gene calls are TRBV5-6 and TRBJ1-2, with D perhaps matching TRBD1 (6 bases). Germline-derived CDR1 and CDR2 are SGHDT and YYEEEE. The V end lost 3 bases, the J end lost 7 bases, and 19 bases lay between the germline ends. The CDR3 extends over 15 amino acids. CDR3: CASSSLARGNGGYTF. CDR3 in DNA: TGTGCCAGCAGCTCCCTCGCCAGGGGCAACGGTGGCTACACCTTC.